These 24 T cell receptor beta chains were all obtained from the same sample, sequenced in a study of CD8+CD57+ T cells in acquired aplastic anemia. CDR3 and TCR beta VDJ profiling relied on a genomic DNA template. In TCRdb, the reads were re-called with MiXCR into one record per CDR3 protein. This sample has 250,000 to 350,000 distinct CDR3 sequences, with approximately 57% found just once. Sequencing was performed on sorted CD4+, CD8+, or CD8+CD57+ T cells (not recorded which) from PBMCs. The source of these receptors is a human donor with severe aplastic anemia or a healthy control (not recorded which).

This clonotype appeared many times. This chain joins TRBV6-1 and TRBJ1-5; no firm D call. V lost 5 bases and J lost 1, with 15 bases in between. This CDR3 spans 16 amino acids. Germline CDR1 is MNHNS and CDR2 is SASEGT. CDR3 in amino acids: CASSRKGGWSNQPQHF. CDR3 in DNA: TGTGCCAGCAGTAGAAAGGGTGGCTGGAGCAATCAGCCCCAGCATTTT.

The chain combines TRBV5-4 with TRBJ2-2, with 11 bases aligning to TRBD2. The CDR3 sequence is 17 residues long. Germline V gives CDR1 SGHNT, CDR2 YYREEE (reference sequence). V lost 3 bases, J lost 4 bases, and 8 bases stayed unmatched. Here the CDR3 DNA reads TGTGCCAGCAGCTCAATGACTAGCGGGAAACCCACCGGGGAGCTGTTTTTT. This gives the protein CASSSMTSGKPTGELFF.

The J gene is TRBJ2-1, the V gene TRBV24-1, with no clear D. Germline V gives CDR1 KGHDR, CDR2 SFDVKD. The CDR3 contains 13 residues. V was cut by 4 bases and J by 10 bases, with 13 bases left in between. The CDR3 protein is CATSEAQSIEQFF. The DNA of the CDR3 is TGTGCCACCAGTGAAGCACAGAGCATCGAGCAGTTCTTC.

The J gene is TRBJ2-1, the V gene TRBV20-1, with 8 bases fitting TRBD2. Germline CDR1 is DFQATT and CDR2 is SNEGSKA (reference sequence). Trimming at V came to 6 bases and at J to 8 bases, leaving 9 bases not matched to a gene. The length of the CDR3 is 13 residues. CDR3 in DNA: TGCAGTGCCCCGGCGGGGGGCTCGTATGAGCAGTTCTTC. It translates to CSAPAGGSYEQFF.

V usage is TRBV14 and J usage is TRBJ1-2; a weak D match, TRBD1 (5 bases). V gave up 0 bases and J gave up 5 bases, with 16 bases separating them. The CDR3 spans 16 residues. CDR1 and CDR2 (germline): SGHDN, FVKESK. In DNA, the CDR3 is TGTGCCAGCAGCCAAGATTGGACACAGCTGTATTATGGCTACACCTTC. Translating it yields CASSQDWTQLYYGYTF.

V and J are TRBV7-2 and TRBJ2-2; 8 positions agree with TRBD1. CDR1 SGHTA and CDR2 FQGNSA come from the germline V gene. V lost 6 bases, J lost 12 bases, and 9 bases stayed unmatched. This CDR3 has 13 amino acids. CDR3 in amino acids: CASRPTGDGKLFF. The DNA for the CDR3 is TGTGCCAGCAGGCCGACAGGGGATGGGAAGCTGTTTTTT. The variable domain in full, with the rest retrieved from reference TRBV7-2 and TRBJ2-2, is GAGVSQSPSNKVTEKGKDVELRCDPISGHTALYWYRQSLGQGLEFLIYFQGNSAPDKSGLPSDRFSAERTGGSVSTLTIQRTQQEDSAVYLCASRPTGDGKLFFGEGSRLTVL.

A remark on this clonotype: The conserved closing phenylalanine or tryptophan is absent in this CDR3, likely reflecting a read error. Because the CDR3's place on the DNA is in doubt, the DNA is left out and the CDR3 is given as listed by TCRdb. The chain carries TRBV12-3 or TRBV12-4 and TRBJ1-2; the tabulated D call, TRBD1, remains unverified against the DNA. With termini counted, the CDR3 has 10 amino acids. The CDR3 sequence: CASSLGDRGI.

In this sample, this clonotype turned up many times. V usage is TRBV20-1 and J usage is TRBJ2-6; D uncertain. In germline, CDR1 is DFQATT, CDR2 SNEGSKA (reference sequence). The V end was cut by 1 base, the J end by 0 bases, with 7 bases between. The CDR3 length is 15 residues. The CDR3 protein is CSARVRISGANVLTF. Here the CDR3 DNA reads TGCAGTGCTAGAGTGAGAATCTCTGGGGCCAACGTCCTGACTTTC.

This chain connects TRBV20-1 to TRBJ2-3, with TRBD2 matching over 12 bases. This CDR3 is 16 amino acids long. J gave up 5 bases and V 2 bases, and 8 bases lay outside the gene matches. Germline V gene data show CDR1 as DFQATT and CDR2 as SNEGSKA (reference sequence). The CDR3: CSARQGGLAGLDTQYF. The CDR3 region has the DNA TGCAGTGCTAGACAGGGAGGACTAGCGGGGTTAGATACGCAGTATTTT.

A few counts support this clonotype. This chain uses TRBV7-9 with TRBJ2-5; 7 nucleotides agree with TRBD1. With V trimmed by 5 bases and J by 0 bases, 0 bases remained unmatched. The germline gives CDR1 SEHNR, CDR2 FQNEAQ (reference sequence). The CDR3 has 13 amino acids. As DNA, the CDR3 is TGTGCCAGCAGCACAGGGGACCAAGAGACCCAGTACTTC. As protein: CASSTGDQETQYF.

This chain links TRBV10-3 with TRBJ1-5; 7 bases are a match to TRBD1. The germline V gene encodes CDR1 ENHRY and CDR2 SYGVKD. V trimming: 4 bases; J trimming: 6 bases; junction bases outside the gene matches: 6. CDR3 length: 14 residues. The CDR3 loop is CAISAAGTVQPQHF. The CDR3 DNA reads TGTGCCATCAGTGCCGCCGGGACAGTTCAGCCCCAGCATTTT.

The sample holds many counts of this clonotype. The chain joins TRBV5-8 to TRBJ2-3, with no clear D. This CDR3 has 13 residues. In germline, CDR1 is SGHTS, CDR2 YDEGEE. V dropped 2 bases and J dropped 2 bases, with 6 bases sitting between them. The CDR3 coding sequence is TGTGCCAGCAGCTTCGGCTACACAGATACGCAGTATTTT. Translation gives CASSFGYTDTQYF.

This chain connects TRBV15 to TRBJ2-3; D is perhaps TRBD2 (6 bases). Germline V gene sequence: CDR1 LNHNV, CDR2 YYDKDF (reference sequence). The V and J ends lost 3 bases and 6 bases respectively, with 13 bases between them. The CDR3 has 14 residues. CDR3 DNA: TGTGCCACCAGCAGTTGGGGGGTGGGGGATACGCAGTATTTT. Its protein is CATSSWGVGDTQYF.

Regarding this clonotype: A much more abundant neighbour one base away suggests this may be a read error. This chain uses TRBV12-3 or TRBV12-4 with TRBJ2-4; no clear D. The V and J ends lost 0 bases and 9 bases respectively, with 9 bases between them. The CDR3 has 13 amino acids. The CDR3 sequence is CASSLAPPGIQYF. The CDR3 region has the DNA TGTGCCAGCAGTTTAGCGCCGCCCGGCATTCAGTACTTC.

About this clonotype: A much more abundant neighbour one base away suggests this may be a read error. This rearrangement joins TRBV9 to TRBJ2-5; D is possibly TRBD1 (6 bases). Germline CDR1 is SGDLS and CDR2 is YYNGEE. CDR3 length equals 15 residues. CDR3 protein: CAGSVGGRPGETLYF. CDR3 nucleotide sequence: TGTGCCGGCAGCGTAGGGGGTCGCCCAGGAGAGACCCTGTACTTC. The entire variable domain, with the rest obtained from reference TRBV9 and TRBJ2-5, is as follows: DSGVTQTPKHLITATGQRVTLRCSPRSGDLSVYWYQQSLDQGLQFLIQYYNGEERAKGNILERFSAQQFPDLHSELNLSSLELGDSALYFCAGSVGGRPGETLYFGPGTRLLVL.

This clonotype appeared many times. The chain employs TRBV24-1 and TRBJ1-2, with 12 nucleotides matching TRBD1. The CDR3 is 16 residues long. V was pared by 4 bases and J by 1 base, with 3 bases of the junction left unmatched. The germline V gene encodes CDR1 KGHDR and CDR2 SFDVKD. The CDR3: CATSDRDRGHNYGYTF. As DNA, the CDR3 is TGTGCCACCAGTGACCGGGACAGGGGGCATAACTATGGCTACACCTTC.

A note on this clonotype: Sequence at one end of the junction differs from germline and may be a read error. This chain uses TRBV25-1 with TRBJ2-3; 7 bases are shared with TRBD1. The V gene's germline CDR1 is MGHDK and CDR2 SYGVNS. This CDR3 has 17 residues. The chain's CDR3 is CASSETRTGVGTDTQYF. The CDR3 nucleotides read TGCGCCAGCAGTGAGACCCGAACAGGGGTCGGGACAGATACGCAGTATTTT.

Points on this clonotype: A clone one base away is much larger, so this may be a read error. The chain couples TRBV6-9 to TRBJ2-1, with TRBD2 identical over 8 bases. The CDR3 length is 14 residues. Germline V gene sequence: CDR1 MNHGY, CDR2 SVAAGI. The CDR3, as DNA: TGTGCCGCGGCGGGGCGGGGGGCCTACGATGAGCAGTTCTTC. Its protein is CAAAGRGAYDEQFF.

This chain connects TRBV9 to TRBJ2-5; 10 bases are shared with TRBD1. The CDR3 length is 15 residues. Germline values: CDR1 SGDLS, CDR2 YYNGEE. Trimming took 9 bases from V and 3 from J; bases not matched to a gene: 11. The CDR3: CATSDFGTGEETQYF. The CDR3 DNA reads TGTGCCACCAGTGATTTTGGGACAGGGGAAGAGACCCAGTACTTC. The variable domain in full, completed from reference TRBV9 and TRBJ2-5, reads DSGVTQTPKHLITATGQRVTLRCSPRSGDLSVYWYQQSLDQGLQFLIQYYNGEERAKGNILERFSAQQFPDLHSELNLSSLELGDSALYFCATSDFGTGEETQYFGPGTRLLVL.

The rearrangement uses TRBV20-1 and TRBJ2-2; D gene unclear. From germline, CDR1 is DFQATT and CDR2 SNEGSKA (reference sequence). The V end was cut by 6 bases, the J end by 3 bases, with 17 bases between. The CDR3 loop spans 15 amino acids. The DNA for the CDR3 is TGCAGTGCCAGGAGTGGAGCCTCGTACACCGGGGAGCTGTTTTTT. Amino acids: CSARSGASYTGELFF.

This clonotype was counted at least ten times. The rearrangement joins TRBV11-2 to TRBJ1-2; weak D call: TRBD1 (5 bases). The V end was cut by 5 bases, the J end by 7 bases, with 23 bases between. CDR3 length: 16 residues. From germline, CDR1 is SGHAT and CDR2 FQNNGV. The CDR3 loop reads CASSLRSGGKSGGYTF. The CDR3 DNA reads TGTGCCAGCAGCCTCAGGAGTGGGGGGAAGTCAGGTGGCTACACCTTC.

Turning to this clonotype: At one end, the junction sequence differs from germline, possibly due to a read error. The genes are TRBV5-5 and TRBJ2-7; 7 positions agree with TRBD2. The CDR3 is made up of 15 amino acids. Germline V gene sequence: CDR1 SGHKS, CDR2 YYEKEE (reference sequence). This CDR3 is CASSLGGLQGYEQYF. The CDR3 DNA follows: TGCGCCAGCAGCTTGGGGGGGTTACAAGGATACGAGCAGTACTTC. Complete variable domain (other parts from reference TRBV5-5 and TRBJ2-7): DAGVTQSPTHLIKTRGQQVTLRCSPISGHKSVSWYQQVLGQGPQFIFQYYEKEERGRGNFPDRFSARQFPNYSSELNVNALLLGDSALYLCASSLGGLQGYEQYFGPGTRLTVT.

The chain links TRBV6-5 to TRBJ1-1; TRBD1 matches at 7 bases. This CDR3 is 17 amino acids long. V lost 5 bases to trimming and J lost 4 bases; unmatched junction nucleotides: 16. Germline lookup yields CDR1 MNHEY and CDR2 SVGAGI. CDR3 coding DNA: TGTGCCAGCAGTCACAGGGGCACCGGGGAGGTTGTCACTGAAGCTTTCTTT. It codes for CASSHRGTGEVVTEAFF.

This clonotype was observed at least ten times. This chain joins TRBV9 and TRBJ2-7; TRBD1 might be the D (6 bases). The CDR3 runs 14 residues. The V gene lost 4 bases and the J gene lost 2 bases, with 13 bases spanning the gap. Germline CDR1 is SGDLS and CDR2 is YYNGEE. The CDR3: CASSRGSDPYEQYF. The CDR3 bases are TGTGCCAGCAGCAGGGGGTCGGATCCCTACGAGCAGTACTTC.